These T cell receptor beta chains were read from a single sample in a study of early T cells in non-severe SARS-CoV-2 infection. A single record per CDR3 protein comes from TCRdb applying MiXCR to the 5' RACE reads. The table records tens of thousands of distinct CDR3 sequences, about 4.5% of them present only once. The sample in question was whole blood, obtained at baseline. Receptors originate from an adult who was a healthcare worker with PCR-confirmed SARS-CoV-2 infection or an uninfected control (not recorded which). Both conserved end residues are part of each CDR3. The D gene is left open where the match is weak. Size values are once, few and many counts, or a class for expanded clones, and some rows have none.

D gene,clone size,J gene,V gene,CDR3 protein,CDR3 DNA
TRBD1,many,TRBJ2-1,TRBV29-1,CSVEPWTGENEQFF,TGCAGCGTTGAACCCTGGACAGGGGAGAATGAGCAGTTCTTC
-,many,TRBJ2-7,TRBV20-1,CSARIPGGITYEQYF,TGCAGTGCTAGAATCCCCGGAGGCATAACCTACGAGCAGTACTTC
-,many,TRBJ1-2,TRBV3-1,CASSPATANYGYTF,TGTGCCAGCAGCCCAGCGACAGCGAACTATGGCTACACCTTC
-,-,TRBJ1-5,TRBV10-3,CAISGDYTDTQHF,TGTGCCATCAGTGGAGACTACACAGATACGCAGCATTTT
TRBD2,few,TRBJ2-1,TRBV5-6,CASSHRTSGIEQFF,TGTGCCAGCAGCCATAGGACTAGCGGGATAGAGCAGTTCTTC
TRBD1,many,TRBJ1-1,TRBV9,CASSVGNRGTEAFF,TGTGCCAGCAGCGTAGGGAACAGGGGCACTGAAGCTTTCTTT
-,many,TRBJ2-1,TRBV20-1,CSATRSDGYNEQFF,TGCAGTGCTACCAGGTCGGACGGATACAATGAGCAGTTCTTC
-,-,TRBJ2-1,TRBV20-1,CSGGSRWSGSYNEQFF,TGCAGCGGGGGCAGTCGTTGGAGCGGCTCCTACAATGAGCAGTTCTTC
TRBD2,many,TRBJ2-1,TRBV3-1,CASSQDGLATGNEQFF,TGTGCCAGCAGCCAAGACGGACTAGCTACTGGCAATGAGCAGTTCTTC
-,many,TRBJ2-1,TRBV7-2,CASSLGTGPYNEQFF,TGTGCCAGCAGCTTAGGGACTGGGCCATACAATGAGCAGTTCTTC
TRBD2,-,TRBJ2-3,TRBV6-2/TRBV6-3,CASSYSSSGGTDTQYF,TGTGCCAGCAGTTACTCGAGTAGCGGGGGCACAGATACGCAGTATTTT
TRBD2,many,TRBJ2-3,TRBV18,CASSPPAGATDTQYF,TGTGCCAGCTCACCACCAGCGGGAGCAACAGATACGCAGTATTTT
TRBD2,many,TRBJ2-3,TRBV5-1,CASSTGLVGADTQYF,TGCGCCAGCAGCACGGGACTAGTCGGGGCAGATACGCAGTATTTT
TRBD2,few,TRBJ2-5,TRBV6-6,CASSYSLRTSAQETQYF,TGTGCCAGCAGTTACTCGCTCCGGACTAGCGCCCAAGAGACCCAGTACTTC
-,many,TRBJ1-2,TRBV6-2/TRBV6-3,CASSANYGYTF,TGTGCCAGCAGTGCAAACTATGGCTACACCTTC
TRBD1,many,TRBJ1-2,TRBV6-2/TRBV6-3,CASSLDRGIDYGYTF,TGTGCCAGCAGCCTTGACAGGGGGATCGACTATGGCTACACCTTC
-,many,TRBJ2-7,TRBV7-2,CASSFGEGGYEQYF,TGTGCCAGCAGCTTTGGAGAGGGGGGCTACGAGCAGTACTTC
TRBD2,few,TRBJ2-1,TRBV5-4,CASSFPRASGRAAREQFF,TGTGCCAGCAGCTTCCCGAGGGCTAGCGGGAGGGCCGCTAGGGAGCAGTTCTTC
-,many,TRBJ2-1,TRBV18,CASSPRPPESSYNEQFF,TGTGCCAGCTCACCACGTCCCCCCGAGAGCTCCTACAATGAGCAGTTCTTC
-,many,TRBJ1-6,TRBV6-1,CASIQGPNSPLHF,TGTGCCAGCATCCAGGGGCCCAATTCACCCCTCCACTTT
TRBD2,-,TRBJ2-1,TRBV5-1,CASSDIKAGGRSEQFF,TGCGCCAGCAGCGATATTAAAGCGGGAGGGCGGAGTGAGCAGTTCTTC
TRBD1,many,TRBJ1-2,TRBV18,CASSPQGEDGYTF,TGTGCCAGCTCACCGCAGGGGGAGGATGGCTACACCTTC
-,many,TRBJ1-4,TRBV29-1,CSAGGTNEKLFF,TGCAGCGCCGGTGGAACTAATGAAAAACTGTTTTTT
-,-,TRBJ2-7,TRBV5-6,CVSSEGSSYEQYF,TGTGTCAGCAGCGAGGGAAGCTCCTACGAGCAGTACTTC
-,many,TRBJ2-1,TRBV5-1,CASSPRTYNEQFF,TGCGCCAGCAGCCCGAGAACCTACAATGAGCAGTTCTTC
TRBD2,many,TRBJ2-1,TRBV14,CASSRGGSYNEQFF,TGTGCCAGCAGCCGGGGGGGATCCTACAATGAGCAGTTCTTC
TRBD2,many,TRBJ2-1,TRBV11-2,CASSLDPREGLQSSYNEQFF,TGTGCCAGCAGCTTAGATCCACGGGAGGGTCTACAGAGCTCCTACAATGAGCAGTTCTTC
-,many,TRBJ2-7,TRBV7-9,CASSFRAGTASYEQYF,TGTGCCAGCAGCTTTAGGGCCGGGACTGCTTCCTACGAGCAGTACTTC
TRBD1,many,TRBJ2-7,TRBV24-1,CATSKTGGGYEQYF,TGTGCCACCAGCAAAACAGGGGGCGGCTACGAGCAGTACTTC
-,many,TRBJ1-5,TRBV7-2,CASSLEASSNQPQHF,TGTGCCAGCAGCTTAGAGGCTTCTAGCAATCAGCCCCAGCATTTT
-,few,TRBJ2-7,TRBV9,CASSVASDTRGYEQYF,TGTGCCAGCAGCGTAGCTTCGGACACGAGGGGTTACGAGCAGTACTTC
-,-,TRBJ2-1,TRBV7-2,CASSGDSSSYNEQFF,TGTGCCAGCAGCGGGGACTCCAGCTCCTACAATGAGCAGTTCTTC
-,many,TRBJ1-1,TRBV9,CASSVDSRNTEAFF,TGTGCCAGCAGCGTAGATAGCAGGAACACTGAAGCTTTCTTT
TRBD2,many,TRBJ2-3,TRBV7-2,CASSLVGGGFTDTQYF,TGTGCCAGCAGCTTAGTTGGCGGGGGGTTCACAGATACGCAGTATTTT
-,many,TRBJ2-1,TRBV2,CASRENGGNEQFF,TGTGCCAGTCGGGAAAATGGGGGCAATGAGCAGTTCTTC
-,many,TRBJ2-7,TRBV29-1,CSVTPQGAYEQYF,TGCAGCGTAACACCGCAGGGAGCCTACGAGCAGTACTTC
TRBD2,many,TRBJ2-3,TRBV13,CASSQYKRTSGRASTDTQYF,TGTGCCAGCAGCCAATACAAGCGGACTAGCGGGAGGGCTAGCACAGATACGCAGTATTTT
-,many,TRBJ2-3,TRBV12-3/TRBV12-4,CASSFLGASTDTQYF,TGTGCCAGCAGCTTCCTCGGGGCAAGCACAGATACGCAGTATTTT
TRBD2,many,TRBJ2-1,TRBV6-2/TRBV6-3,CASSPVLSGRATRTYNEQFF,TGTGCCAGCAGTCCCGTTCTGAGCGGGAGGGCCACTAGAACCTACAATGAGCAGTTCTTC
-,many,TRBJ2-7,TRBV27,CASSLSAGMVYEQYF,TGTGCCAGCAGTTTATCGGCCGGGATGGTTTACGAGCAGTACTTC
TRBD2,many,TRBJ2-3,TRBV20-1,CSALTLGLAASTDTQYF,TGCAGTGCTCTTACTCTAGGACTAGCGGCTAGCACAGATACGCAGTATTTT
-,many,TRBJ2-7,TRBV27,CASSLTSSYEQYF,TGTGCCAGCAGTTTAACTAGCTCCTACGAGCAGTACTTC